One sample yielded the 20 T cell receptor beta chains listed below, sequenced in a study of OX40 agonist ivuxolimab in advanced cancers. Produced via immunoSEQ multiplex PCR; TCRdb's table is partial and in-frame only. Counted here are 60,000 to 75,000 clones, almost 90% occurring once; the ten biggest clones make up 0.8% to 0.9%. The sequencing here drew on CD4+ or CD8+ T cells sorted from blood, taken in a trial of the OX40 agonist ivuxolimab. These receptor sequences come from an adult with an advanced solid tumor such as melanoma, head and neck, liver or kidney cancer.

The V gene is TRBV7-2, the J gene TRBJ2-5; no reliable D call. The V gene lost 0 bases and the J gene lost 5 bases, with 13 bases spanning the gap. This CDR3 region has 15 residues. Germline V CDR1 and CDR2: SGHTA, FQGNSA. The CDR3 sequence is CASSLARALGETQYF. The DNA of the CDR3 is TGTGCCAGCAGCTTAGCGCGAGCGCTTGGGGAGACCCAGTACTTC.

This chain connects TRBV5-4 to TRBJ2-2; 10 nucleotides agree with TRBD2. Germline V gene lookup returns CDR1 SGHNT and CDR2 YYREEE (reference sequence). V trimming: 0 bases; J trimming: 7 bases; junction bases outside the gene matches: 3. The length of the CDR3 is 15 residues. DNA of the CDR3: TGTGCCAGCAGCTTGGTAGCGGGAGGTGGCGGGGAGCTGTTTTTT. Translation gives CASSLVAGGGGELFF.

V gene TRBV6-5 combines with J gene TRBJ2-1; D gene ambiguous. CDR1 and CDR2 (germline): MNHEY, SVGAGI. V lost 2 bases and J 0 bases, leaving 8 bases between the germline ends. The CDR3 has 15 residues. The CDR3 DNA reads as TGTGCCAGCAGTTACGACGCCAGCTCCTACAATGAGCAGTTCTTC. It encodes CASSYDASSYNEQFF.

This clone has just one count. This chain connects TRBV6-5 to TRBJ1-1; TRBD1 aligns across 9 bases. Germline V gene sequence: CDR1 MNHEY, CDR2 SVGAGI. This CDR3 has 14 residues. The junction had 4 bases not matched to a gene; V was cut back by 2 bases and J by 6 bases. CDR3 nucleotide sequence: TGTGCCAGCAGTTACCCCAGGACAGGGGCTGAAGCTTTCTTT. This sequence encodes CASSYPRTGAEAFF.

This clone turned up a few times. This sequence joins TRBV5-5 and TRBJ2-1; 12 bases map to TRBD1. This CDR3 has 18 residues. The germline V gene encodes CDR1 SGHKS and CDR2 YYEKEE (reference sequence). The V segment lost 3 bases and the J segment 3 bases; nucleotides outside the gene matches: 10. The CDR3 loop reads CASSSQGTGGAVYNEQFF. CDR3 nucleotide sequence: TGTGCCAGCAGCTCCCAAGGGACAGGGGGCGCGGTCTACAATGAGCAGTTCTTC.

The rearrangement joins TRBV6-1 to TRBJ1-5; maybe TRBD1 (6 bases). Trimming cost V 6 bases and J 9 bases, with 18 bases left between them. Germline values: CDR1 MNHNS, CDR2 SASEGT. This CDR3 comprises 14 residues. The CDR3 DNA sequence: TGTGCCAGCAGGGACCGACAGGAAAGAGGGCCCCAGCATTTT. Its translation: CASRDRQERGPQHF.

This sequence joins TRBV7-2 and TRBJ2-2; maybe TRBD2 (6 bases). Per germline, CDR1 SGHTA and CDR2 FQGNSA. Trimming shortened V by 2 bases and J by 2 bases, and 18 bases separated the two germline ends. The CDR3 is 18 amino acids. The CDR3 here is CASSLFVTRSLNTGELFF. CDR3 sequence (DNA): TGTGCCAGCAGCTTATTTGTGACTAGGAGCCTAAACACCGGGGAGCTGTTTTTT.

The chain recombines TRBV10-3 with TRBJ1-1; D not resolved. The CDR3 sequence is 13 residues long. Trimming took 3 bases from V and 4 from J, leaving 9 bases between them. CDR1 and CDR2 from the germline V gene are ENHRY and SYGVKD. Written as DNA, the CDR3 is TGTGCCATCAGTGACTCCTGGGGCACTGAAGCTTTCTTT. Protein product: CAISDSWGTEAFF.

The gene calls are TRBV9 and TRBJ2-3, with 7 bases that match TRBD1. Germline V gene data show CDR1 as SGDLS and CDR2 as YYNGEE. Trimming at V came to 3 bases and at J to 2 bases, leaving 9 bases not matched to a gene. The CDR3 length is 16 residues. CDR3 sequence: CASSGRTGAFTDTQYF. In DNA form, the CDR3 reads TGTGCCAGCAGCGGCAGGACAGGAGCCTTCACAGATACGCAGTATTTT. The full variable domain, with the rest looked up from reference TRBV9 and TRBJ2-3, is DSGVTQTPKHLITATGQRVTLRCSPRSGDLSVYWYQQSLDQGLQFLIQYYNGEERAKGNILERFSAQQFPDLHSELNLSSLELGDSALYFCASSGRTGAFTDTQYFGPGTRLTVL.

J is TRBJ2-2 and V is TRBV5-1; TRBD2 matches 12 bases. The CDR3 loop spans 16 amino acids. CDR1 SGHRS and CDR2 YFSETQ come from the germline V gene. V lost 1 base and J lost 6; bases outside the gene matches: 4. In DNA, the CDR3 is TGCGCCAGCAGCTTGTTCTCTAGCGGGGGGGCCGGGGAGCTGTTTTTT. Protein sequence: CASSLFSSGGAGELFF.

The chain employs TRBV9 and TRBJ1-2, with D perhaps matching TRBD1 (6 bases). Germline CDR1 is SGDLS and CDR2 is YYNGEE. The CDR3 runs 15 residues. The V end lost 0 bases, the J end lost 3 bases, and 12 bases lay between the germline ends. This CDR3 reads CASSVGPGEDYGYTF. The CDR3 DNA reads TGTGCCAGCAGCGTAGGGCCAGGGGAGGACTATGGCTACACCTTC.

The CDR3 here is CASSVGLAASTDTQYF. The CDR3 nucleotides read TGTGCCAGCAGCGTCGGACTAGCGGCTAGCACAGATACGCAGTATTTT. This chain joins TRBV4-2 and TRBJ2-3; 10 bases map to TRBD2. Germline V gives CDR1 LGHNA, CDR2 YNFKEQ. The CDR3 length is 16 residues. Trimming took 5 bases from V and 0 from J; bases not matched to a gene: 5.

This sequence joins TRBV4-3 and TRBJ2-1; tentative D call: TRBD2 (5 bases). In germline, CDR1 is LGHNA, CDR2 YSLEER. The CDR3 runs 17 residues. Between the trimmed V and J ends, which lost 0 bases and 7 bases, there was a span of 19 bases. The CDR3 spells CASSQEIKRGSRNEQFF. CDR3 DNA sequence: TGCGCCAGCAGCCAAGAGATTAAGCGCGGGTCTAGGAATGAGCAGTTCTTC.

The rearrangement links TRBV30 to TRBJ1-1; possible D gene TRBD1, 5 bases. The CDR3 runs 16 residues. Germline-derived CDR1 and CDR2 are GTSNPN and SVGIG (reference sequence). V lost 2 bases, J lost 1 base, and 17 bases lay in between. CDR3 in amino acids: CAWSHTQGFKNTEAFF. The CDR3 DNA sequence: TGTGCCTGGAGTCATACCCAGGGATTTAAGAACACTGAAGCTTTCTTT.

V gene TRBV28 combines with J gene TRBJ2-7; 7 nucleotides align to TRBD1. In germline, CDR1 is MDHEN, CDR2 SYDVKM. With V trimmed by 6 bases and J by 0 bases, 11 bases remained unmatched. The CDR3 length is 16 residues. The CDR3 DNA is TGTGCCAGCAGCCCCAACGCTTGGGACAGCTCCTACGAGCAGTACTTC. Translation gives CASSPNAWDSSYEQYF. Looking up the rest from reference TRBV28 and TRBJ2-7 gives the full variable domain: DVKVTQSSRYLVKRTGEKVFLECVQDMDHENMFWYRQDPGLGLRLIYFSYDVKMKEKGDIPEGYSVSREKKERFSLILESASTNQTSMYLCASSPNAWDSSYEQYFGPGTRLTVT.

The chain combines TRBV4-3 with TRBJ2-1, with 12 bases matching TRBD2. CDR1 is LGHNA and CDR2 is YSLEER in the germline V gene. J gave up 4 bases and V 1 base, and 8 bases lay outside the gene matches. The CDR3 has 18 amino acids. In DNA, the CDR3 is TGCGCCAGCAGCCAAGCGCCTCCTAGCGGGAGGGTGTACAATGAGCAGTTCTTC. It translates to CASSQAPPSGRVYNEQFF.

J is TRBJ1-3 and V is TRBV6-6; D uncertain. The CDR3 extends over 14 amino acids. Germline V gene lookup returns CDR1 MNHNY and CDR2 SVGAGI (reference sequence). Deletions cut 0 bases from V and 0 bases from J, with 3 bases between. CDR3 protein: CASSYSSSGNTIYF. The DNA of the CDR3 is TGTGCCAGCAGTTACTCGAGCTCTGGAAACACCATATATTTT.

V usage is TRBV4-1 and J usage is TRBJ2-2, with D tentatively TRBD1 (6 bases). This CDR3 is built from 13 residues. Trimming removed 0 bases at V and 7 bases at J, with 6 bases between. CDR1 is MGHRA, CDR2 YSYEKL, per germline. The CDR3 sequence: CASSQEGGGELFF. The CDR3 DNA reads TGCGCCAGCAGCCAAGAAGGGGGCGGGGAGCTGTTTTTT.

The chain is built from TRBV30 and TRBJ1-4, with D unclear. CDR3 length: 13 amino acids. Germline CDR1 GTSNPN, CDR2 SVGIG (reference sequence). Trimming left V 2 bases short and J 8 bases short, with 12 bases between. This CDR3 reads CAWSPGALEKLFF. As DNA, the CDR3 is TGTGCCTGGAGTCCGGGAGCGTTAGAAAAACTGTTTTTT.

This sequence joins TRBV30 and TRBJ2-3, with D possibly matching TRBD2 (5 bases). This CDR3 is built from 13 residues. V gave up 3 bases and J gave up 3 bases, with 10 bases separating them. Per the germline V gene, CDR1 is GTSNPN and CDR2 is SVGIG (reference sequence). The CDR3 is CAWRGVGTDTQYF. The CDR3 DNA follows: TGTGCCTGGAGGGGAGTGGGGACAGATACGCAGTATTTT.